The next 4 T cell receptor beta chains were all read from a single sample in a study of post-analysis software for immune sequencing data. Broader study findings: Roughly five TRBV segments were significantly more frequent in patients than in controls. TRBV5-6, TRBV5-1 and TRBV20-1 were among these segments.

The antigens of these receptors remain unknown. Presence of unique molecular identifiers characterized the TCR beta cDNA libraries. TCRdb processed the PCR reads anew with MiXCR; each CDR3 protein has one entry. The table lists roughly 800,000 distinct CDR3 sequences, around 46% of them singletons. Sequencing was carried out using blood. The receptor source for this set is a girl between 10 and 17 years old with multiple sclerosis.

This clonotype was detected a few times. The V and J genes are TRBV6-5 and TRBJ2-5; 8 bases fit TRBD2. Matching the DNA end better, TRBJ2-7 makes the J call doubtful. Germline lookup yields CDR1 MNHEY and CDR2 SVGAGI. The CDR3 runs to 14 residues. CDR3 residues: CASSRASGFYEQYF. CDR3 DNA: TGTGCCAGCAGCCGGGCTAGCGGGTTCTACGAGCAGTACTTC.

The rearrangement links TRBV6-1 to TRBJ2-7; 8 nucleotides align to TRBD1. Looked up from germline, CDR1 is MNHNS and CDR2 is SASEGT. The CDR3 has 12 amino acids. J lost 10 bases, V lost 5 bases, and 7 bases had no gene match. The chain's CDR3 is CASSSGGRNQYF. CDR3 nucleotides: TGTGCCAGCAGTTCAGGGGGCCGTAACCAGTACTTC.

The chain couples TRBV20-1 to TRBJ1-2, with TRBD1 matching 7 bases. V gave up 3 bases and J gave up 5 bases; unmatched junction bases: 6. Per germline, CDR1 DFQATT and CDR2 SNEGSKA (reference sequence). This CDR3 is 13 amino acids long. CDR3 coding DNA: TGCAGTGCTAGCACAGGGGTAACTTATGGCTACACCTTC. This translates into CSASTGVTYGYTF.

The CDR3 nucleotides read TGCAGTGCTAGAACGATAGCGACTAGCGGGATGTTCGAGCAGTTCTTC. This gives the protein CSARTIATSGMFEQFF. V and J are TRBV20-1 and TRBJ2-1; 11 nucleotides align to TRBD2. The trim removed 2 bases at V and 10 bases at J, leaving 13 bases unmatched. The CDR3 loop spans 16 amino acids. Germline V gene data show CDR1 as DFQATT and CDR2 as SNEGSKA (reference sequence).